This is a list of T cell receptor beta chains from one sample in a study of cytomegalovirus exposure and HLA in healthy donors. Sequencing used immunoSEQ multiplex PCR; TCRdb keeps in-frame clones, though not all of them. Among some 170,000 clones listed, 70% to 90% were seen once. Sequenced input: PBMCs. The source is a woman in her twenties or thirties in good health and CMV-seronegative. CDR3s include the opening cysteine and the closing phenylalanine or tryptophan. The D gene is left open where the match is weak.

D: -
V: TRBV7-8
CDR3: CASSLRDTTPYEQYF

D: -
V: TRBV7-9
CDR3: CSSSLSRAQRMNTEAFF

D: TRBD2
V: TRBV9
CDR3: CASSIQAGGDEQFF

D: TRBD1
V: TRBV9
CDR3: CASSAGQGAGPNTDTQYF

D: TRBD2
V: TRBV27
CDR3: CASSGRTSGSPYEQYF

D: -
V: TRBV2
CDR3: CASSEVELRANPDTQYF

D: TRBD1
V: TRBV13
CDR3: CASSLGMRQGASYGYTF

D: -
V: TRBV18
CDR3: CASSPPTRAETQYF

D: -
V: TRBV15
CDR3: CATTRIIQETQYF

D: -
V: TRBV10-3
CDR3: CAISVNRGNRLGSPLHF

D: TRBD2
V: TRBV9
CDR3: CASSVGASGGFTDTQYF

D: -
V: TRBV5-1
CDR3: CASSLDSSGNTIYF

D: TRBD1
V: TRBV7-2
CDR3: CASSLSVSGTGGRETQYF

D: TRBD2
V: TRBV7-2
CDR3: CASSLVSTSGNEQYF

D: -
V: TRBV5-1
CDR3: CASSLEGGGRGDTQYF

D: TRBD1
V: TRBV5-1
CDR3: CASSRPDRGNEKLFF

D: -
V: TRBV19
CDR3: CASSTTGGTDTQYF

D: -
V: TRBV6-5
CDR3: CASSWTDTDTQYF

D: -
V: TRBV29-1
CDR3: CSVDSPVADTQYF

D: -
V: TRBV29-1
CDR3: CSVAEVDEQYF

D: -
V: TRBV7-2
CDR3: CASSSRRSQPQHF

D: -
V: TRBV11-2
CDR3: CASSSKRGATNTEAFF

D: TRBD2
V: TRBV7-2
CDR3: CASSLDPLLAGQTQYF

D: -
V: TRBV28
CDR3: CASSFSRVGEKLFF

D: -
V: TRBV9
CDR3: CASSRGQAITGELFF

D: TRBD1
V: TRBV6-6
CDR3: CASSLRGPSGANGLTF

D: -
V: TRBV21-1
CDR3: CASKTWIDRVQETQYF

D: -
V: TRBV29-1
CDR3: CSALGGNTEAFF

D: -
V: TRBV28
CDR3: CASSLWVGGPMNTGANVLTF

D: TRBD2
V: TRBV4-1
CDR3: CASSTQGLVGETQYF

D: TRBD1
V: TRBV5-1
CDR3: CASSQDVLRDRAGTEAFF

D: TRBD2
V: TRBV5-1
CDR3: CASSLSVGTSGRDEQFF

D: -
V: TRBV7-9
CDR3: CSSSYPRASGQETQYF

D: TRBD2
V: TRBV14
CDR3: CASSQEKGTSRQTQYF

D: -
V: TRBV7-9
CDR3: CASSQGQTQYF

D: TRBD1
V: TRBV7-2
CDR3: CASSPGQGEKLFF

D: -
V: TRBV6-6
CDR3: CASSYRGTEAYGYTF

D: TRBD1
V: TRBV7-9
CDR3: CASSPTGGYIRAEAFF

D: TRBD1
V: TRBV14
CDR3: CASRRTGITEAFF

D: TRBD2
V: TRBV5-1
CDR3: CASSLEASGGTQYF